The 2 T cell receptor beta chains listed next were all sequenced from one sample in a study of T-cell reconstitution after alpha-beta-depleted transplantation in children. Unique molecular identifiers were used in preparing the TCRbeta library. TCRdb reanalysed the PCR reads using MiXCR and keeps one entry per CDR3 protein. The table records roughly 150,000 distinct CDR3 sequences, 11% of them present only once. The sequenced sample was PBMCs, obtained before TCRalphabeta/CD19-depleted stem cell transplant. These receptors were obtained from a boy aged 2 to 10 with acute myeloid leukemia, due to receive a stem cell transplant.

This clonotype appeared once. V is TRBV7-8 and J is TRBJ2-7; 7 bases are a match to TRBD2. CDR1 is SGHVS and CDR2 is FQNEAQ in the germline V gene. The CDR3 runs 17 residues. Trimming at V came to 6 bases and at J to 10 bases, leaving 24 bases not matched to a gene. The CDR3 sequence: CASSCAGLRDLKRGQYF. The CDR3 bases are TGTGCCAGCAGTTGTGCTGGGCTGCGAGACCTTAAGCGGGGTCAGTACTTC.

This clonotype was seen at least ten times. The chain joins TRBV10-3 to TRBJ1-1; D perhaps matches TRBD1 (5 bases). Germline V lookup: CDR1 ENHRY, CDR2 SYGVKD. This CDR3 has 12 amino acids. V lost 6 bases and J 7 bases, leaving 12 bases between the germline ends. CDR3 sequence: CAIRIDSNEAFF. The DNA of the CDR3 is TGTGCCATCAGAATAGACAGCAATGAAGCTTTCTTT.